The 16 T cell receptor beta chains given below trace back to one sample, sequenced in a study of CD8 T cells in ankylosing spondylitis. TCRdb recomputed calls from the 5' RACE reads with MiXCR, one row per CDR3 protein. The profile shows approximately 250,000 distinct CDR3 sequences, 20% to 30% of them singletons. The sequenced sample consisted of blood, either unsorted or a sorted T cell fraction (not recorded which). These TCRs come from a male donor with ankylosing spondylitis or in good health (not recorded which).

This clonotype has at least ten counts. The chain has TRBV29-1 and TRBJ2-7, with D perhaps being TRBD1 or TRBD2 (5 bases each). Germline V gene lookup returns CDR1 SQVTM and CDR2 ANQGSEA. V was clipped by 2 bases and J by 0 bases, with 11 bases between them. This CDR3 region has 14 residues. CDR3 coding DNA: TGCAGCGTTGAATCCGGGGCGAACTCCTACGAGCAGTACTTC. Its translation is CSVESGANSYEQYF.

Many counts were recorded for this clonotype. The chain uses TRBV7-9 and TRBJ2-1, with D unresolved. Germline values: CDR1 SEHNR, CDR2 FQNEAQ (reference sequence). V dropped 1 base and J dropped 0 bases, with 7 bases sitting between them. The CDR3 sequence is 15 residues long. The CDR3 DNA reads TGTGCCAGCAGCTTAGGACTTGACTCCTACAATGAGCAGTTCTTC. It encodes CASSLGLDSYNEQFF.

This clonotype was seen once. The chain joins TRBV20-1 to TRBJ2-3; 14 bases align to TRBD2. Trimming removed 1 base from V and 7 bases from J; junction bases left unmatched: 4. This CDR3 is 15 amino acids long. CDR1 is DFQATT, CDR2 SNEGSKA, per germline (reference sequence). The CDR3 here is CSARGGTSGGHTQYF. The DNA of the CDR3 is TGCAGTGCTAGAGGTGGGACTAGCGGGGGCCATACGCAGTATTTT.

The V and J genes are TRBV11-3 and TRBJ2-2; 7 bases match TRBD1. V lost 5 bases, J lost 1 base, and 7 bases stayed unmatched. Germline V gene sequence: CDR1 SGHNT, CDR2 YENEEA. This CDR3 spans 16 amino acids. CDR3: CASSREGGMNTGELFF. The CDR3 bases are TGTGCCAGCAGCCGAGAAGGGGGCATGAACACCGGGGAGCTGTTTTTT.

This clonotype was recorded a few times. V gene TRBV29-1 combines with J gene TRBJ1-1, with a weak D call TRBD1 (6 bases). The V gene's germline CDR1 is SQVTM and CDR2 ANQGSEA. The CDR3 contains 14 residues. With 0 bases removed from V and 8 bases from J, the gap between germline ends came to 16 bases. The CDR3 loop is CSVEDRGGGREAFF. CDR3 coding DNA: TGCAGCGTTGAAGATCGAGGGGGGGGGCGGGAAGCTTTCTTT.

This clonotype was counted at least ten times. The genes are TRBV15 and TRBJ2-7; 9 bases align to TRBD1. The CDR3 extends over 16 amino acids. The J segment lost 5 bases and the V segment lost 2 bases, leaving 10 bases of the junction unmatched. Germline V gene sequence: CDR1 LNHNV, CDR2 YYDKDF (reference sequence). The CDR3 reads CATSRSPPGQGNEQYF. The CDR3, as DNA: TGTGCCACCAGCAGATCTCCTCCGGGACAGGGAAACGAGCAGTACTTC.

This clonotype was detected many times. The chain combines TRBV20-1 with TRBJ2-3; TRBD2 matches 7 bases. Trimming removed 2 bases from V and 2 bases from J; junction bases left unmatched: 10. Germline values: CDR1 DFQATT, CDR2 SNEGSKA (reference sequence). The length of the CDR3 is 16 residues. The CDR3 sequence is CSARKTGTTFTDTQYF. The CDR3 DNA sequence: TGCAGTGCTAGAAAGACGGGGACTACGTTCACAGATACGCAGTATTTT.

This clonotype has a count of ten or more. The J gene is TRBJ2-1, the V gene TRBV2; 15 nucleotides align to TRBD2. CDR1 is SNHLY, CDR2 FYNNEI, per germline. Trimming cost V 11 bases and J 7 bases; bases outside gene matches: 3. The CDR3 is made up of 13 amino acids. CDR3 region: CAPGTSGGNEQFF. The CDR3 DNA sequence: TGTGCCCCCGGGACTAGCGGGGGGAATGAGCAGTTCTTC. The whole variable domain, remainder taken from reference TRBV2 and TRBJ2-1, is EPEVTQTPSHQVTQMGQEVILRCVPISNHLYFYWYRQILGQKVEFLVSFYNNEISEKSEIFDDQFSVERPDGSNFTLKIRSTKLEDSAMYFCAPGTSGGNEQFFGPGTRLTVL.

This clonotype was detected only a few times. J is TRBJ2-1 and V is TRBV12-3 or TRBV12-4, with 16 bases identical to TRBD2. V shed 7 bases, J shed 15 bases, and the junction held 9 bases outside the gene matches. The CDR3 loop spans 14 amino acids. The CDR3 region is CASTPGTSGGAGFF. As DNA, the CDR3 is TGTGCCAGCACCCCGGGGACTAGCGGGGGGGCGGGGTTCTTC.

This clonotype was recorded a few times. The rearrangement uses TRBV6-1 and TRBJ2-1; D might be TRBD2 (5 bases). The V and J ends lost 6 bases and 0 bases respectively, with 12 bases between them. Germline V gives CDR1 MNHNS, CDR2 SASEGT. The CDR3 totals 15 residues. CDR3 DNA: TGTGCCAGCAGGAGGACGGGAAGCTCCTACAATGAGCAGTTCTTC. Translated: CASRRTGSSYNEQFF.

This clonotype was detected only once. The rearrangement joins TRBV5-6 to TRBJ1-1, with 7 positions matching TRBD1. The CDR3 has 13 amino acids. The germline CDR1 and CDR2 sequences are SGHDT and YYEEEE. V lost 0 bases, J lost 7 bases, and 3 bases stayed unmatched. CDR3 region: CASSLGRTGEAFF. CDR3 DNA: TGTGCCAGCAGCTTGGGTCGGACAGGTGAAGCTTTCTTT.

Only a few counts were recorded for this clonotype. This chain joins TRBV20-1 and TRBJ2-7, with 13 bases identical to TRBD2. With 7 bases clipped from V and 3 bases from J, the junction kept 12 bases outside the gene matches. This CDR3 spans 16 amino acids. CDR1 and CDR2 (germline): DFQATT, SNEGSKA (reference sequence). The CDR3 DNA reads TGCAGTGAAGATAGGGTTCGGACTAGCGGGGGCTACGAGCAGTACTTC. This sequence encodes CSEDRVRTSGGYEQYF.

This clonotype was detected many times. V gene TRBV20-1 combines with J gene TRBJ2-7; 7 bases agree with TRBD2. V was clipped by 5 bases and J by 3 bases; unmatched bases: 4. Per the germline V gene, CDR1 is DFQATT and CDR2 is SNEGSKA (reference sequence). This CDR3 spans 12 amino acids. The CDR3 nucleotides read TGCAGTGCTCGGGGGACTAACTACGAGCAGTACTTC. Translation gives CSARGTNYEQYF.

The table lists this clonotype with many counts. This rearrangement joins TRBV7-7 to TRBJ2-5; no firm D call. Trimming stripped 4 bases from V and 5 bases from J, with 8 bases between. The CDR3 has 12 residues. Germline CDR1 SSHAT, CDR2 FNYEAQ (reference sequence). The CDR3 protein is CASSSGGETQYF. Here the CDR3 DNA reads TGTGCCAGCAGCTCTGGTGGGGAGACCCAGTACTTC.

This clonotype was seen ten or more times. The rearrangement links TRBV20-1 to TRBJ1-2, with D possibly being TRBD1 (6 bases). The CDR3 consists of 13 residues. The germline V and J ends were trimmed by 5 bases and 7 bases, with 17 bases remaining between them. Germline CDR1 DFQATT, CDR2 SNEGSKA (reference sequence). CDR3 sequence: CSADAWGLGGYTF. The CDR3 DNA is TGCAGTGCTGACGCTTGGGGGCTTGGTGGCTACACCTTC.

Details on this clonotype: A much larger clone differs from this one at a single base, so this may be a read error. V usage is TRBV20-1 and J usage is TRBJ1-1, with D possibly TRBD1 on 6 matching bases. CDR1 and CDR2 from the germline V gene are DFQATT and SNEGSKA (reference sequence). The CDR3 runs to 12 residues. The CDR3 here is CSASQGTTESFF. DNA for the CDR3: TGCAGTGCTAGCCAGGGGACCACTGAATCTTTCTTT.